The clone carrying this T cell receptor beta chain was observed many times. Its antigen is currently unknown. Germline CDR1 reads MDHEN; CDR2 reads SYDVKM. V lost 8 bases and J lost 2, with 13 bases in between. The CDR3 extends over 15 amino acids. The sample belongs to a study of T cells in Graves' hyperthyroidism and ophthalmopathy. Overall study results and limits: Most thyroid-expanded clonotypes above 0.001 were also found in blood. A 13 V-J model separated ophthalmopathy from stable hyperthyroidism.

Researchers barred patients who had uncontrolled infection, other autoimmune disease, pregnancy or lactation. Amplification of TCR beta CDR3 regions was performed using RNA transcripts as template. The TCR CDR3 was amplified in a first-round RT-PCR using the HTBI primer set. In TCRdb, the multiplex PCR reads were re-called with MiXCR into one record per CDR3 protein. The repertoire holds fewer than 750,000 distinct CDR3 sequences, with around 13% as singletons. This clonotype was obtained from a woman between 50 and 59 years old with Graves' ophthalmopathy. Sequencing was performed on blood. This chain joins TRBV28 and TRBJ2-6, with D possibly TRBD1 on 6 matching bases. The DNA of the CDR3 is TGTGCCAGCCGTGACAGGCCACCTGGGGCCAACGTCCTGACTTTC. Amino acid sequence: CASRDRPPGANVLTF.